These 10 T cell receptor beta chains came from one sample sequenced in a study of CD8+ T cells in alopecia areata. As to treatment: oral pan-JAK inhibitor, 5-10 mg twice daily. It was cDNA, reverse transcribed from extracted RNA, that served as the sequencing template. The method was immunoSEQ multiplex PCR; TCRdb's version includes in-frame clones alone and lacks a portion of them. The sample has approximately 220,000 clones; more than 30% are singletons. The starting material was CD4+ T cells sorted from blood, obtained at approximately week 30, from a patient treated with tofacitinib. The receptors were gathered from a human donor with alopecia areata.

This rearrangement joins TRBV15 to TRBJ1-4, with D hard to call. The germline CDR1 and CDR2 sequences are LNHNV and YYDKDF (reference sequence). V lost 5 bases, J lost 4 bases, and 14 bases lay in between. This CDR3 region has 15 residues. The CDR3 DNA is TGTGCCACCAGCTTTCTGGCTAACGTTAATGAAAAACTGTTTTTT. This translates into CATSFLANVNEKLFF.

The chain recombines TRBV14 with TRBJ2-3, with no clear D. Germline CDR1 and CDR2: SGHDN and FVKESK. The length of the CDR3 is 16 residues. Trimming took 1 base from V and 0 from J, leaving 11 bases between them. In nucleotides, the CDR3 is TGTGCCAGCAGCCAAGGTCTAAGTATTAGCACAGATACGCAGTATTTT. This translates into CASSQGLSISTDTQYF.

The CDR3 loop is CASGGTGANVLTF. CDR3 nucleotides: TGTGCCTCCGGGGGTACTGGGGCCAACGTCCTGACTTTC. The chain joins TRBV9 to TRBJ2-6; maybe TRBD2 (6 bases). The V end was cut by 10 bases, the J end by 2 bases, with 10 bases between. Germline assignment: CDR1 SGDLS and CDR2 YYNGEE. The CDR3 extends over 13 amino acids.

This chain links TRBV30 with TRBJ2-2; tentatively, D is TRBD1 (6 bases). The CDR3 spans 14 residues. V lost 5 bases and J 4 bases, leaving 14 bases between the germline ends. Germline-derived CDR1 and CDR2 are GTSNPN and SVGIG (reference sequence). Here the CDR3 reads CAWGAKGVTGELFF. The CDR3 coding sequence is TGTGCCTGGGGGGCCAAGGGGGTCACCGGGGAGCTGTTTTTT.

The CDR3 loop is CSVPAGGRLNEKLFF. The CDR3 DNA reads as TGCAGCGTCCCGGCGGGGGGCAGACTTAATGAAAAACTGTTTTTT. The chain combines TRBV29-1 with TRBJ1-4; possibly TRBD1 for D (6 bases). Between the trimmed V and J ends, which lost 6 bases and 4 bases, there was a span of 18 bases. CDR1 and CDR2 from the germline V gene are SQVTM and ANQGSEA. The CDR3 is 15 residues long.

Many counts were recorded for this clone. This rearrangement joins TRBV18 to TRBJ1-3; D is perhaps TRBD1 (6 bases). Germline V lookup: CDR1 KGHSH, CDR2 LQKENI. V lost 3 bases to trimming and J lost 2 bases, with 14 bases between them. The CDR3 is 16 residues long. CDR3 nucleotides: TGTGCCAGCTCACCGTCGACAGGCGTTACTGGAAACACCATATATTTT. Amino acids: CASSPSTGVTGNTIYF. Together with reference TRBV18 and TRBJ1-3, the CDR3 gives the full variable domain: NAGVMQNPRHLVRRRGQEARLRCSPMKGHSHVYWYRQLPEEGLKFMVYLQKENIIDESGMPKERFSAEFPKEGPSILRIQQVVRGDSAAYFCASSPSTGVTGNTIYFGEGSWLTVV.

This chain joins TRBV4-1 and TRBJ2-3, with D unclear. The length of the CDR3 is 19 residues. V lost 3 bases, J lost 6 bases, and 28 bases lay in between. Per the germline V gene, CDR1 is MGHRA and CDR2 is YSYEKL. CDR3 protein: CASSHPEDGGTTARDTQYF. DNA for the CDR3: TGCGCCAGCAGCCACCCGGAAGATGGCGGAACCACCGCTCGGGATACGCAGTATTTT.

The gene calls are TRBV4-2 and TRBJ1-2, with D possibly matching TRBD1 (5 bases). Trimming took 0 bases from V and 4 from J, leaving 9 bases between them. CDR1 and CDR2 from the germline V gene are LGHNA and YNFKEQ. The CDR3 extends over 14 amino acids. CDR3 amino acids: CASSQELGGYGYTF. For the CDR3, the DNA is TGTGCCAGCAGCCAAGAGTTGGGGGGCTATGGCTACACCTTC.

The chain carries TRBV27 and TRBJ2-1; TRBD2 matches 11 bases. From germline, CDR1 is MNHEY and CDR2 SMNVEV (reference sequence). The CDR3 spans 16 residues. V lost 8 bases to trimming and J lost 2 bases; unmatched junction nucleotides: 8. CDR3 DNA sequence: TGTGCCAGCGATACCCTTAGCGGGAGGGCCTACAATGAGCAGTTCTTC. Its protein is CASDTLSGRAYNEQFF.

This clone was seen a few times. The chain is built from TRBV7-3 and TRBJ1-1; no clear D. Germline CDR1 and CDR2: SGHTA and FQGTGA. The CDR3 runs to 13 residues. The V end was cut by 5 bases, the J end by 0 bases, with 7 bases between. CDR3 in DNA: TGTGCCAGCAGCGCATCCATGAACACTGAAGCTTTCTTT. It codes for CASSASMNTEAFF.